These 23 T cell receptor beta chains share one sample of origin, sequenced in a study of CD8 T cells in Susac syndrome. Reverse transcription of about 0.45 to 1 ug RNA used random hexamers. Via MiXCR, TCRdb re-called the immunoSEQ multiplex PCR reads, giving one row per CDR3 protein. Here the sample spans just over 150,000 distinct CDR3 sequences, approximately 95% being singletons. Sequencing used CD4+ T cells from PBMCs. The source of these receptors is a human donor with Susac syndrome.

This chain joins TRBV3-1 and TRBJ2-5; 9 bases are shared with TRBD1. Germline V lookup: CDR1 LGHDT, CDR2 YNNKEL (reference sequence). The ends lost 4 bases at V and 4 bases at J; junction bases unmatched: 7. This CDR3 contains 15 residues. In nucleotides, the CDR3 is TGTGCCAGCAGCCTATCCTCGACAGGGGGAGAGACCCAGTACTTC. Its translation is CASSLSSTGGETQYF.

The chain links TRBV20-1 to TRBJ2-1; 12 positions agree with TRBD2. The CDR3 runs to 20 residues. Per the germline V gene, CDR1 is DFQATT and CDR2 is SNEGSKA (reference sequence). J was trimmed by 0 bases and V by 4 bases; bases with no gene match: 16. CDR3 sequence (DNA): TGCAGTGCTATCCCCATGAGACTCGGACTAGCGGGGCCCTCCTACAATGAGCAGTTCTTC. Translated: CSAIPMRLGLAGPSYNEQFF.

The chain links TRBV18 to TRBJ2-1; 15 bases align to TRBD2. The trim removed 3 bases at V and 2 bases at J, leaving 17 bases unmatched. From germline, CDR1 is KGHSH and CDR2 LQKENI. The CDR3 runs to 22 residues. The CDR3 here is CASSPASGLAGGRWLTYNEQFF. The CDR3 nucleotides are TGTGCCAGCTCACCCGCCTCAGGACTAGCGGGGGGGCGTTGGTTAACCTACAATGAGCAGTTCTTC.

This rearrangement joins TRBV18 to TRBJ1-6; D ambiguous. In germline, CDR1 is KGHSH, CDR2 LQKENI. This CDR3 has 13 residues. V was pared by 3 bases and J by 5 bases, with 5 bases between. The CDR3 reads CASSPPDNSPLHF. CDR3 coding DNA: TGTGCCAGCTCACCGCCAGATAATTCACCCCTCCACTTT.

The rearrangement links TRBV6-5 to TRBJ2-2; 9 nucleotides align to TRBD2. The CDR3 is made up of 15 amino acids. V dropped 6 bases and J dropped 7; count of bases not matched to a gene: 9. Per the germline V gene, CDR1 is MNHEY and CDR2 is SVGAGI. CDR3 sequence (DNA): TGTGCCAGCAGACCTTTAGCGGGGGATGGCGGGGAGCTGTTTTTT. Encoded protein: CASRPLAGDGGELFF.

J is TRBJ1-1 and V is TRBV7-2, with a possible D match to TRBD1 (6 bases). Germline V gives CDR1 SGHTA, CDR2 FQGNSA. The CDR3 is made up of 16 amino acids. Trimming shortened V by 4 bases and J by 4 bases, and 19 bases separated the two germline ends. The CDR3 nucleotides are TGTGCCAGCAGCTCTCTGACAGGCGGGGATTCCACTGAAGCTTTCTTT. This translates into CASSSLTGGDSTEAFF.

The chain has TRBV5-1 and TRBJ1-1, with a possible D match to TRBD1 (5 bases). CDR1 is SGHRS, CDR2 YFSETQ, per germline. The CDR3 is 15 amino acids. V was clipped by 3 bases and J by 0 bases, with 12 bases between them. The CDR3 is CASSSTSGLNTEAFF. The CDR3 DNA sequence: TGCGCCAGCAGCTCAACCTCAGGGCTGAACACTGAAGCTTTCTTT.

The chain combines TRBV2 with TRBJ1-6, with D unresolved. CDR1 SNHLY and CDR2 FYNNEI come from the germline V gene. The CDR3 runs to 12 residues. Trimming pared 0 bases from V and 13 bases from J, leaving 7 bases between. CDR3 sequence (DNA): TGTGCCAGCAGTGAAGCGAGTCGGCCCCTCCACTTT. This gives the protein CASSEASRPLHF.

The chain joins TRBV4-1 to TRBJ1-1, with D perhaps TRBD1 (6 bases). The CDR3 extends over 14 amino acids. Per germline, CDR1 MGHRA and CDR2 YSYEKL. V was cut by 6 bases and J by 0 bases, with 11 bases left in between. In DNA, the CDR3 is TGCGCCAGCAGGAACAGGGCCCTGAACACTGAAGCTTTCTTT. The encoded protein is CASRNRALNTEAFF.

This chain's CDR3 is CASSEALENTIYF. For the CDR3, the DNA is TGTGCCAGCAGTGAAGCCCTGGAAAACACCATATATTTT. The chain joins TRBV25-1 to TRBJ1-3, with no clear D. Germline CDR1 MGHDK, CDR2 SYGVNS. The CDR3 runs to 13 residues. Trimming pared 2 bases from V and 6 bases from J, leaving 8 bases between.

The rearrangement uses TRBV3-1 and TRBJ1-6, with TRBD1 matching 7 bases. This CDR3 contains 16 residues. Per the germline V gene, CDR1 is LGHDT and CDR2 is YNNKEL (reference sequence). The V gene end was trimmed by 4 bases and the J gene end by 1 base; junction bases not matched to a gene: 4. The CDR3: CASSRRTGSYNSPLHF. CDR3 coding DNA: TGTGCCAGCAGCCGGAGGACAGGATCCTATAATTCACCCCTCCACTTT.

J is TRBJ1-6 and V is TRBV18; no clear D. Germline V gives CDR1 KGHSH, CDR2 LQKENI. With 5 bases removed from V and 7 bases from J, the gap between germline ends came to 6 bases. This CDR3 has 12 residues. As DNA, the CDR3 is TGTGCCAGCTCATCAGGCAATTCACCCCTCCACTTT. Translating it yields CASSSGNSPLHF.

V usage is TRBV7-2 and J usage is TRBJ2-6; TRBD2 matches at 9 bases. J lost 3 bases, V lost 2 bases, and 5 bases had no gene match. Germline V lookup: CDR1 SGHTA, CDR2 FQGNSA. The CDR3 spans 17 residues. The DNA of the CDR3 is TGTGCCAGCAGCTTACCTAGCGGGGTTTTTGGGGCCAACGTCCTGACTTTC. Its translation is CASSLPSGVFGANVLTF.

The chain couples TRBV4-2 to TRBJ2-3, with 8 bases that match TRBD2. Germline values: CDR1 LGHNA, CDR2 YNFKEQ. This CDR3 comprises 16 residues. V shed 1 base and J 2 bases; nucleotides not matched to a gene: 5. Here the CDR3 reads CASSQGSAGDTDTQYF. The CDR3 DNA follows: TGTGCCAGCAGCCAAGGTTCAGCGGGGGACACAGATACGCAGTATTTT.

The gene calls are TRBV6-5 and TRBJ2-3, with D perhaps assigned TRBD1 or TRBD2 (5 bases each). Trimming removed 6 bases at V and 1 base at J, with 14 bases between. The CDR3 length is 15 residues. From germline, CDR1 is MNHEY and CDR2 SVGAGI. In DNA form, the CDR3 reads TGTGCCAGCAGCCTCCGGGACCCCCGCACAGATACGCAGTATTTT. It codes for CASSLRDPRTDTQYF.

The rearrangement joins TRBV19 to TRBJ2-3; D gene ambiguous. This CDR3 is built from 11 residues. CDR1 is LNHDA and CDR2 is SQIVND in the germline V gene (reference sequence). The germline V and J ends were trimmed by 7 bases and 11 bases, with 13 bases remaining between them. As DNA, the CDR3 is TGTGCCAGTACCGACGACGGCGGGCAGTATTTT. It yields the protein CASTDDGGQYF.

The gene calls are TRBV24-1 and TRBJ2-3; D ambiguous. CDR3 length: 15 residues. Germline lookup yields CDR1 KGHDR and CDR2 SFDVKD. Trimming took 3 bases from V and 3 from J, leaving 12 bases between them. CDR3 sequence: CATSDGGGSTDTQYF. Written as DNA, the CDR3 is TGTGCCACCAGTGATGGCGGTGGGTCGACAGATACGCAGTATTTT.

The genes are TRBV29-1 and TRBJ1-3, with D unresolved. The germline V gene encodes CDR1 SQVTM and CDR2 ANQGSEA. V lost 7 bases and J 0 bases, leaving 13 bases between the germline ends. The CDR3 length is 14 residues. The CDR3 loop reads CSAWARSSGNTIYF. CDR3 coding DNA: TGCAGCGCCTGGGCACGGAGCTCTGGAAACACCATATATTTT.

The rearrangement uses TRBV3-1 and TRBJ2-3; D might be TRBD1 (5 bases). The V gene's germline CDR1 is LGHDT and CDR2 YNNKEL (reference sequence). The CDR3 consists of 15 residues. The V end was cut by 0 bases, the J end by 4 bases, with 11 bases between. The CDR3 DNA follows: TGTGCCAGCAGCCAAGACCTAGGGGCGTCAGATACGCAGTATTTT. It specifies CASSQDLGASDTQYF.

The chain couples TRBV20-1 to TRBJ2-1; 9 nucleotides align to TRBD2. Trimming took 2 bases from V and 8 from J; bases not matched to a gene: 1. Germline V gene sequence: CDR1 DFQATT, CDR2 SNEGSKA (reference sequence). The CDR3 runs to 12 residues. The CDR3 sequence: CSARPSGDEQFF. The CDR3 DNA sequence: TGCAGTGCTAGACCTAGCGGGGATGAGCAGTTCTTC.

The chain joins TRBV29-1 to TRBJ2-1, with 9 bases that match TRBD2. After removal of 2 bases from V and 7 bases from J, the junction contained 3 bases not matched to a gene. In germline, CDR1 is SQVTM, CDR2 ANQGSEA. This CDR3 is 13 amino acids long. This chain's CDR3 is CSVELAGRNEQFF. The CDR3 nucleotides read TGCAGCGTTGAACTAGCGGGGAGGAATGAGCAGTTCTTC.

The CDR3 region has the DNA TGTGCCACCCAGGACACGAACACCGGGGAGCTGTTTTTT. This codes for CATQDTNTGELFF. V and J are TRBV24-1 and TRBJ2-2; tentatively, D is TRBD1 (5 bases). The germline CDR1 and CDR2 sequences are KGHDR and SFDVKD. The CDR3 runs to 13 residues. Trimming removed 9 bases at V and 0 bases at J, with 7 bases between.

The rearrangement uses TRBV25-1 and TRBJ1-1; TRBD1 aligns across 8 bases. Germline CDR1 MGHDK, CDR2 SYGVNS. The CDR3 is made up of 13 amino acids. V lost 3 bases, J lost 4 bases, and 1 base stayed unmatched. The CDR3 region is CASSEDRATEAFF. CDR3 bases: TGTGCCAGCAGTGAGGACAGGGCCACTGAAGCTTTCTTT.